The source of this T cell receptor beta chain is a study of shared clonotypes between healthy human individuals. Study-level results: It was the non-shared clonotypes that had lower generation probabilities than clonotypes shared by all four donors.

This clone was observed once. Its antigen is still unknown. The CDR3 length is 22 residues. J lost 0 bases, V lost 4 bases, and 26 bases had no gene match. The germline V gene has CDR1 ENHRY and CDR2 SYGVKD. Clones were read by immunoSEQ multiplex PCR, and TCRdb kept only the in-frame ones, dropping some. Of roughly 700,000 clones in the sample, roughly 91% were seen once. This chain connects TRBV10-3 to TRBJ2-7, with TRBD1 matching 8 bases. Sequencing input: memory CD8+ T cells from PBMCs. Subset specified: CD45RO+ cells pooled with CCR7-negative TemRA cells. This receptor was obtained from a man between 18 and 35 years old in good health. Some clones in this sample may be carry-over from other donors' samples. The CDR3 nucleotides read TGTGCCATCAGTGCTAGGCTGATCCAGGGGGCCGGGGAAGGGGAGGACTCCTACGAGCAGTACTTC. Its protein is CAISARLIQGAGEGEDSYEQYF.